The 19 T cell receptor beta chains presented below share a single source sample, sequenced in a study of T cell responses to AZD1222 COVID-19 vaccine (dated by TCRdb to about 2021). The time point tag for this specimen amounts to: baseline before first vaccination. The library was generated by the immunoSEQ multiplex PCR assay. TCRdb provides this immuneACCESS table in a form limited to in-frame rearrangements. Some clones are lacking; in checked studies, under half of them reflect an unresolved V gene, and why the rest are absent is not known. Present in this sample are around 140,000 clones, 86% of which were seen just once. Of the sample, approximately 20% is held by the ten largest clones. The sample here was peripheral blood, taken on day 0 of AZD1222 vaccination. Receptor source: an adult in good health.

J is TRBJ2-2 and V is TRBV5-1; 7 bases are a match to TRBD2. Germline V gene lookup returns CDR1 SGHRS and CDR2 YFSETQ. This CDR3 region has 16 residues. V lost 3 bases to trimming and J lost 1 base; unmatched junction nucleotides: 6. The CDR3 spells CASSSPSGVNTGELFF. CDR3 DNA: TGCGCCAGCAGCTCTCCAAGCGGGGTGAACACCGGGGAGCTGTTTTTT.

With respect to this clone: A read error may account for a junction end that differs from germline. The chain carries TRBV19 and TRBJ2-1, with a possible D match to TRBD2 (5 bases). The CDR3 runs to 14 residues. Germline V gene data show CDR1 as LNHDA and CDR2 as SQIVND (reference sequence). CDR3 loop: CASNVVGAYNGQFF. The CDR3 DNA follows: TGTGCCAGTAACGTAGTGGGAGCCTACAATGGGCAGTTCTTC.

V gene TRBV18 combines with J gene TRBJ1-2, with TRBD1 identical over 7 bases. The length of the CDR3 is 14 residues. J lost 7 bases, V lost 3 bases, and 8 bases had no gene match. The germline V gene encodes CDR1 KGHSH and CDR2 LQKENI. CDR3 region: CASSPAQGETGYTF. The DNA of the CDR3 is TGTGCCAGCTCACCTGCCCAGGGGGAAACTGGCTACACCTTC.

The CDR3 region is CASKTQGGGDTEAFF. CDR3 nucleotide sequence: TGTGCCAGCAAAACTCAGGGAGGAGGCGACACTGAAGCTTTCTTT. This sequence joins TRBV6-5 and TRBJ1-1; tentatively, D is TRBD1 (5 bases). The CDR3 is made up of 15 amino acids. V gave up 7 bases and J gave up 3 bases, with 18 bases separating them. Germline CDR1 is MNHEY and CDR2 is SVGAGI.

The chain has TRBV18 and TRBJ2-7, with D tentatively TRBD1 (5 bases). Trimming removed 0 bases from V and 5 bases from J, with 11 bases in between. The CDR3 extends over 14 amino acids. In germline, CDR1 is KGHSH, CDR2 LQKENI. The CDR3 protein is CASSPPNRQHEQYF. CDR3 nucleotide sequence: TGTGCCAGCTCACCACCCAACCGACAGCACGAGCAGTACTTC.

The CDR3 coding sequence is TGTGCCAGCAGCCAAGCGGTAGGACAGGAGATCTCCTACGAGCAGTACTTC. Protein: CASSQAVGQEISYEQYF. The chain links TRBV14 to TRBJ2-7, with 7 bases lining up with TRBD1. V lost 1 base and J lost 0; bases outside the gene matches: 9. CDR3 length equals 17 residues. Germline V CDR1 and CDR2: SGHDN, FVKESK.

J is TRBJ1-2 and V is TRBV3-1 (or the pseudogene TRBV3-2), with TRBD1 as a possible D gene (5 bases). V was pared by 5 bases and J by 2 bases, with 12 bases between. Germline lookup yields CDR1 LGHDT and CDR2 YNNKEL (reference sequence). This CDR3 has 14 amino acids. CDR3 nucleotide sequence: TGTGCCAGCAGCACCCCGACAGCGAACTATGGCTACACCTTC. It specifies CASSTPTANYGYTF.

This rearrangement joins TRBV4-3 to TRBJ1-1, with D perhaps matching TRBD1 (6 bases). Per germline, CDR1 LGHNA and CDR2 YSLEER. CDR3 length: 14 amino acids. V was shortened by 1 base and J by 7 bases, with 13 bases between the two germline ends. The CDR3, as DNA: TGCGCCAGCAGCCAAGGGACAGCTCCCGTTGAAGCTTTCTTT. This codes for CASSQGTAPVEAFF.

The J gene is TRBJ2-1, the V gene TRBV3-1 (or the pseudogene TRBV3-2); TRBD2 agrees at 11 bases. V dropped 6 bases and J dropped 9; count of bases not matched to a gene: 4. The CDR3 sequence is 13 residues long. Germline V lookup: CDR1 LGHDT, CDR2 YNNKEL (reference sequence). The CDR3, as DNA: TGTGCCAGCAGACGTAGCGGGGGGGGTGAGCAGTTCTTC. This gives the protein CASRRSGGGEQFF.

The chain has TRBV7-2 and TRBJ1-1, with no clear D. Trimming shortened V by 5 bases and J by 2 bases, and 12 bases separated the two germline ends. From germline, CDR1 is SGHTA and CDR2 FQGNSA. This CDR3 comprises 14 residues. CDR3 amino acids: CASSQRHYNTEAFF. As DNA, the CDR3 is TGTGCCAGCAGCCAAAGACATTACAACACTGAAGCTTTCTTT.

This rearrangement joins TRBV19 to TRBJ1-2; the D gene is possibly TRBD1 (5 bases). Per the germline V gene, CDR1 is LNHDA and CDR2 is SQIVND (reference sequence). The CDR3 sequence is 13 residues long. V was clipped by 9 bases and J by 6 bases, with 17 bases between them. The CDR3 DNA sequence: TGTGCCAGCAGTCGGGGGGACGCGGATGGCTACACCTTC. Encoded protein: CASSRGDADGYTF.

The chain carries TRBV7-3 and TRBJ2-5, with TRBD2 identical over 10 bases. The CDR3 is 15 amino acids. The V and J ends lost 4 bases and 5 bases, in that order; junction bases with no gene match: 7. Germline values: CDR1 SGHTA, CDR2 FQGTGA. The CDR3 sequence: CASSSGLADRETQYF. As DNA, the CDR3 is TGTGCCAGCAGCTCTGGACTAGCGGATAGGGAGACCCAGTACTTC.

The rearrangement joins TRBV28 to TRBJ2-5; TRBD2 matches 9 bases. Losses at the gene ends were 6 bases for V and 3 bases for J; bases not matched to a gene: 8. Germline V gene sequence: CDR1 MDHEN, CDR2 SYDVKM. There are 15 residues in the CDR3. In nucleotides, the CDR3 is TGTGCCAGCAGAGCGCGGGGGGGCCGTGAAGAGACCCAGTACTTC. Translation: CASRARGGREETQYF.

The chain is built from TRBV20-1 and TRBJ2-7, with no clear D. Trimming left V 1 base short and J 5 bases short, with 3 bases between. This CDR3 is 10 amino acids long. Germline loops: CDR1 DFQATT, CDR2 SNEGSKA (reference sequence). As DNA, the CDR3 is TGCAGTGCTAGAGTGGACGAGCAGTACTTC. Its translation is CSARVDEQYF.

The chain uses TRBV7-8 and TRBJ2-7; D is unresolved. Germline CDR1 and CDR2: SGHVS and FQNEAQ. The germline V and J ends were trimmed by 1 base and 0 bases, with 7 bases remaining between them. This CDR3 is 14 amino acids long. CDR3 in DNA: TGTGCCAGCAGCTTAGGGCCAGGCTCCTACGAGCAGTACTTC. It specifies CASSLGPGSYEQYF.

This clone was found a few times. The chain combines TRBV7-2 with TRBJ2-2, with 11 bases lining up with TRBD2. CDR3 size: 15 residues. Trimming removed 5 bases from V and 6 bases from J; junction bases left unmatched: 5. CDR1 is SGHTA, CDR2 FQGNSA, per germline. This CDR3 is CASSLRTSGSGELFF. The CDR3 nucleotides read TGTGCCAGCAGCCTCCGGACTAGCGGGTCCGGGGAGCTGTTTTTT. Combining the CDR3 with reference TRBV7-2 and TRBJ2-2 gives the whole variable domain GAGVSQSPSNKVTEKGKDVELRCDPISGHTALYWYRQSLGQGLEFLIYFQGNSAPDKSGLPSDRFSAERTGGSVSTLTIQRTQQEDSAVYLCASSLRTSGSGELFFGEGSRLTVL.

The rearrangement links TRBV2 to TRBJ2-2; weak D call: TRBD1 (5 bases). This CDR3 has 14 amino acids. Germline V gene data show CDR1 as SNHLY and CDR2 as FYNNEI. The V end was cut by 9 bases, the J end by 5 bases, with 16 bases between. CDR3 amino acids: CASKFERGTGELFF. The CDR3 DNA reads TGTGCCAGTAAATTCGAAAGGGGAACCGGGGAGCTGTTTTTT.

The gene calls are TRBV28 and TRBJ1-5, with a weak D call TRBD1 (6 bases). This CDR3 spans 12 amino acids. From germline, CDR1 is MDHEN and CDR2 SYDVKM. Trimming stripped 8 bases from V and 6 bases from J, with 11 bases between. The CDR3 nucleotides are TGTGCCAGCCAAGGGGGGACTCAGCCCCAGCATTTT. This gives the protein CASQGGTQPQHF.

V usage is TRBV2 and J usage is TRBJ2-5; 9 bases are shared with TRBD2. J lost 4 bases, V lost 3 bases, and 3 bases had no gene match. Germline V gives CDR1 SNHLY, CDR2 FYNNEI. CDR3 length: 14 amino acids. The CDR3 loop reads CASSETSGLETQYF. CDR3 nucleotides: TGTGCCAGCAGTGAGACTAGCGGACTAGAGACCCAGTACTTC.